This T cell receptor (beta chain) comes out of a study of blood T cell repertoires in COVID-19. Study details: From the United States, Italy and Spain came samples of acute and convalescent COVID-19. PBMCs, B-cell-depleted T cells, or T cells were the source of the cDNA or gDNA that made up the material.

This CDR3 contains 13 residues. The germline V and J ends were trimmed by 2 bases and 5 bases, with 7 bases remaining between them. Per the germline V gene, CDR1 is SGHTA and CDR2 is FQGNSA. The authors' processing: Scientists estimated how many nucleated cells there were by amplifying reference gene primers. Only in-frame clones appear in the TCRdb table, and some are missing; sequencing was by immunoSEQ multiplex PCR. V and J calls plus clone size are reproduced from that table; the DNA served to infer D and trimming. The table lists under 55,000 clones, around 90% of them singletons. By share of the sample, this clone is medium-sized.

Sequencing was performed on peripheral blood. The receptor was isolated from a woman older than 75 with active COVID-19. The chain recombines TRBV7-2 with TRBJ1-5; D is perhaps TRBD1 (5 bases). This CDR3 is CASSLTRDQPQHF. As DNA, the CDR3 is TGTGCCAGCAGCTTAACCAGGGATCAGCCCCAGCATTTT. Variable domain in full (rest from reference TRBV7-2 and TRBJ1-5): GAGVSQSPSNKVTEKGKDVELRCDPISGHTALYWYRQSLGQGLEFLIYFQGNSAPDKSGLPSDRFSAERTGGSVSTLTIQRTQQEDSAVYLCASSLTRDQPQHFGDGTRLSIL.